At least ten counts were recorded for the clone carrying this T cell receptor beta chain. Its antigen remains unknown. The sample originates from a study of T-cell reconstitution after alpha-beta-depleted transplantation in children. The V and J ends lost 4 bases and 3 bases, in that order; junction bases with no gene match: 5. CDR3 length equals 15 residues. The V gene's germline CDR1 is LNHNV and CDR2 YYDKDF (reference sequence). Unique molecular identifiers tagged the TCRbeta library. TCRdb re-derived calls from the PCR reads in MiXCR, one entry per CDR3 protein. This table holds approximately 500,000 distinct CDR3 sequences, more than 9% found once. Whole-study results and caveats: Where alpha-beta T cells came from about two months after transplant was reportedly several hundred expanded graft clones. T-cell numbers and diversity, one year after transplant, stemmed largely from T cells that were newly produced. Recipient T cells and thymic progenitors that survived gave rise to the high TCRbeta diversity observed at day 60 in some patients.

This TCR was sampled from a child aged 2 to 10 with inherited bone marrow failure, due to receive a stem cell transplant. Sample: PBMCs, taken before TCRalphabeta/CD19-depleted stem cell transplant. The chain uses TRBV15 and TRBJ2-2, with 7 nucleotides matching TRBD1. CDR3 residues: CATSTRTGYTGELFF. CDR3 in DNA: TGTGCCACCAGCACTCGGACAGGCTACACCGGGGAGCTGTTTTTT.